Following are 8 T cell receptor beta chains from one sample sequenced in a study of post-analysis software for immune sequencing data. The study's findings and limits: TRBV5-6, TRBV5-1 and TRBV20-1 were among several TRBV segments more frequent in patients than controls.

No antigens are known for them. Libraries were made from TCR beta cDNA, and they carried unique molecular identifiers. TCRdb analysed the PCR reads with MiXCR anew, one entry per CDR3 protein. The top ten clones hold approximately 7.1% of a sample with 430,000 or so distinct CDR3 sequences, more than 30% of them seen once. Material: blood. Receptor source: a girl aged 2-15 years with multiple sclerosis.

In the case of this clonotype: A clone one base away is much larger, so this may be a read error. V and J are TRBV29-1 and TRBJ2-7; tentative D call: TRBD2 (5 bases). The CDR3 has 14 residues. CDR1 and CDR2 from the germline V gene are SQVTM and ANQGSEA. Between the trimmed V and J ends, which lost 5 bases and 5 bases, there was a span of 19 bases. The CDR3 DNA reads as TGCAGCGTTAGCGAGGGTCGGCTAGCCCACGAGCAGTACTTC. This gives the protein CSVSEGRLAHEQYF.

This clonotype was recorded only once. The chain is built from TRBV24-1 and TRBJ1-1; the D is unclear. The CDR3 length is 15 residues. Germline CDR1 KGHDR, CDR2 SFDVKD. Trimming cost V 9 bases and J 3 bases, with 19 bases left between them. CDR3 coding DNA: TGTGCCACCCACCCAGGCGAAGGAAGGGACACTGAAGCTTTCTTT. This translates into CATHPGEGRDTEAFF.

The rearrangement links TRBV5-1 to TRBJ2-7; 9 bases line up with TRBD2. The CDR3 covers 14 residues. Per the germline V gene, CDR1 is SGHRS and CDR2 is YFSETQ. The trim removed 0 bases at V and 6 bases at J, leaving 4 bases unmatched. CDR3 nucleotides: TGCGCCAGCAGCTTGGTAGCGGGGGAACTCGAGCAGTACTTC. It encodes CASSLVAGELEQYF.

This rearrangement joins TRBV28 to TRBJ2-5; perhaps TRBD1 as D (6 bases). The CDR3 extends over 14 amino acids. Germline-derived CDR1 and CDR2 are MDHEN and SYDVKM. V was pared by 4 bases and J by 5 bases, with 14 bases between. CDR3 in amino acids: CASSSPDSPETQYF. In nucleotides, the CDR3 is TGTGCCAGCAGTTCCCCGGACAGTCCGGAGACCCAGTACTTC.

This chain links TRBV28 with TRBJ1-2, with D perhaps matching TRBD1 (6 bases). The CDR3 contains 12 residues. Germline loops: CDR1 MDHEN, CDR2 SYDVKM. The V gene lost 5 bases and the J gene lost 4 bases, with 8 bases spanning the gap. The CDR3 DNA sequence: TGTGCCAGCAGTCGGGACATCTATGGCTACACCTTC. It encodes CASSRDIYGYTF.

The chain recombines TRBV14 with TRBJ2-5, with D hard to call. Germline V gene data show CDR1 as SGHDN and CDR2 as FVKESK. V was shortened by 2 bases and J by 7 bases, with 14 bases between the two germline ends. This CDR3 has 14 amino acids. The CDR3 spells CASSQNLNRGTQYF. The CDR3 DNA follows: TGTGCCAGCAGCCAAAATCTAAATCGCGGGACCCAGTACTTC.

This CDR3 reads CASRLQGASGTQYF. The CDR3 DNA reads TGTGCCAGCAGGCTACAGGGTGCTTCAGGTACGCAGTATTTT. The chain recombines TRBV6-9 with TRBJ2-3, with D possibly being TRBD1 (6 bases). V was shortened by 6 bases and J by 8 bases, with 18 bases between the two germline ends. CDR3 size: 14 residues. Germline CDR1 MNHGY, CDR2 SVAAGI.

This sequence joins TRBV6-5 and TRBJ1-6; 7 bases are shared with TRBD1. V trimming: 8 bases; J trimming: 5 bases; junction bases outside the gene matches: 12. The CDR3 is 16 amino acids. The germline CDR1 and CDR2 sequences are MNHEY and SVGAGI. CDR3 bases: TGTGCCAGCTCCAGGACTAGAGGGACAGATAATTCACCCCTCCACTTT. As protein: CASSRTRGTDNSPLHF.